The 18 T cell receptor beta chains presented below share a single source sample, sequenced in a study of T-cell memory formation after mild COVID-19. MiXCR, applied by TCRdb to the 5' RACE reads, yields one record per CDR3 protein. The table includes about 180,000 distinct CDR3 sequences, roughly 17% detected once. Sequenced material: PBMCs or a T cell subset sorted from them (not recorded which). The receptors come from an adult woman who had mild COVID-19 (a few samples of this study predate the infection). Cell type and time point are not known.

This clonotype was counted only a few times. The rearrangement joins TRBV5-1 to TRBJ2-1, with 8 nucleotides matching TRBD2. Germline values: CDR1 SGHRS, CDR2 YFSETQ. V trimming: 3 bases; J trimming: 4 bases; junction bases outside the gene matches: 3. This CDR3 is 14 amino acids long. The CDR3 reads CASSSSGSYNEQFF. Written as DNA, the CDR3 is TGCGCCAGCAGCTCTAGCGGGTCTTACAATGAGCAGTTCTTC.

The chain recombines TRBV4-2 with TRBJ1-4; D ambiguous. The CDR3 is 14 amino acids. Germline loops: CDR1 LGHNA, CDR2 YNFKEQ. Trimming removed 1 base at V and 4 bases at J, with 7 bases between. This CDR3 reads CASSQVGSNEKLFF. CDR3 bases: TGTGCCAGCAGCCAAGTGGGAAGTAATGAAAAACTGTTTTTT.

CDR3 nucleotides: TGTGCCAGCAGTTTACTGCCGTGGGCCCAGAGCCTGAACACTGAAGCTTTCTTT. Protein sequence: CASSLLPWAQSLNTEAFF. The rearrangement joins TRBV12-3 or TRBV12-4 to TRBJ1-1; D remains unclear. The CDR3 sequence is 18 residues long. Trimming left V 2 bases short and J 0 bases short, with 19 bases between.

The rearrangement links TRBV5-1 to TRBJ1-1; TRBD1 might be the D (5 bases). V was pared by 2 bases and J by 0 bases, with 11 bases between. The CDR3 is made up of 15 amino acids. Germline V gene sequence: CDR1 SGHRS, CDR2 YFSETQ. CDR3 in amino acids: CASSFTTAMNTEAFF. The CDR3 bases are TGCGCCAGCAGCTTTACGACAGCCATGAACACTGAAGCTTTCTTT.

Ten or more counts support this clonotype. This chain links TRBV10-3 with TRBJ1-3; the D gene is possibly TRBD1 (6 bases). The CDR3 is made up of 13 amino acids. With 6 bases removed from V and 0 bases from J, the gap between germline ends came to 6 bases. The germline V gene has CDR1 ENHRY and CDR2 SYGVKD. As DNA, the CDR3 is TGTGCCATCAGGGACAGCTCTGGAAACACCATATATTTT. It translates to CAIRDSSGNTIYF.

This sequence joins TRBV20-1 and TRBJ2-7; TRBD1 matches 7 bases. J was trimmed by 3 bases and V by 3 bases; bases with no gene match: 5. The CDR3 sequence is 13 residues long. Germline assignment: CDR1 DFQATT and CDR2 SNEGSKA (reference sequence). The CDR3 coding sequence is TGCAGTGCTAGTCCCGACAGGGTCTACGAGCAGTACTTC. Protein product: CSASPDRVYEQYF.

The rearrangement uses TRBV5-1 and TRBJ1-2, with TRBD1 as a possible D gene (6 bases). V was pared by 0 bases and J by 3 bases, with 12 bases between. This CDR3 has 15 amino acids. Germline V gene sequence: CDR1 SGHRS, CDR2 YFSETQ. CDR3 coding DNA: TGCGCCAGCAGCTTGGGCAGGGGATTAGACTATGGCTACACCTTC. Amino acids: CASSLGRGLDYGYTF.

The chain employs TRBV4-2 and TRBJ2-3, with 12 positions matching TRBD2. The CDR3 has 17 residues. Per the germline V gene, CDR1 is LGHNA and CDR2 is YNFKEQ. V trimming: 3 bases; J trimming: 3 bases; junction bases outside the gene matches: 7. The CDR3 nucleotides read TGTGCCAGCAGCCAGGGACTAGCGGGTAGTTTGACAGATACGCAGTATTTT. Translated: CASSQGLAGSLTDTQYF.

This sequence joins TRBV29-1 and TRBJ2-5, with 8 bases lining up with TRBD2. This CDR3 spans 12 amino acids. The ends lost 7 bases at V and 4 bases at J; junction bases unmatched: 5. Per the germline V gene, CDR1 is SQVTM and CDR2 is ANQGSEA. As DNA, the CDR3 is TGCAGCGCCGGGGGGGAAGGAGAGACCCAGTACTTC. Its protein product is CSAGGEGETQYF.

This clonotype occurred many times. The genes are TRBV18 and TRBJ2-4, with D maybe TRBD2 (6 bases). Germline V gene sequence: CDR1 KGHSH, CDR2 LQKENI. V dropped 3 bases and J dropped 2 bases, with 14 bases sitting between them. The CDR3 covers 16 residues. The CDR3 coding sequence is TGTGCCAGCTCACCTGCAACCGGGGGAACCAAAAACATTCAGTACTTC. Encoded protein: CASSPATGGTKNIQYF. Using reference TRBV18 and TRBJ2-4 for the parts outside the CDR3, the full variable domain is NAGVMQNPRHLVRRRGQEARLRCSPMKGHSHVYWYRQLPEEGLKFMVYLQKENIIDESGMPKERFSAEFPKEGPSILRIQQVVRGDSAAYFCASSPATGGTKNIQYFGAGTRLSVL.

This clonotype showed up just a few times. This chain uses TRBV4-2 with TRBJ2-7, with TRBD1 identical over 7 bases. This CDR3 has 15 residues. J lost 0 bases, V lost 3 bases, and 5 bases had no gene match. CDR1 and CDR2 (germline): LGHNA, YNFKEQ. As DNA, the CDR3 is TGTGCCAGCAGCCAGGAACGGGACAGCTCCTACGAGCAGTACTTC. This codes for CASSQERDSSYEQYF.

The rearrangement uses TRBV6-1 and TRBJ2-7, with a possible D match to TRBD1 (6 bases). Germline V gene lookup returns CDR1 MNHNS and CDR2 SASEGT. V lost 6 bases and J 3 bases, leaving 15 bases between the germline ends. CDR3 size: 14 residues. For the CDR3, the DNA is TGTGCCAGCAGCCAAGGGGGAGACGACTACGAGCAGTACTTC. Translated: CASSQGGDDYEQYF.

This clonotype was picked up many times. The chain recombines TRBV5-6 with TRBJ2-3; D uncertain. The CDR3 extends over 15 amino acids. V was trimmed by 0 bases and J by 0 bases, leaving 8 bases between them. CDR1 is SGHDT and CDR2 is YYEEEE in the germline V gene. As DNA, the CDR3 is TGTGCCAGCAGCTTGGACGGGTTTAGCACAGATACGCAGTATTTT. It encodes CASSLDGFSTDTQYF.

V gene TRBV3-1 combines with J gene TRBJ2-7; D is undetermined. The CDR3 sequence is 12 residues long. The ends were cut back, 4 bases at V and 7 bases at J, with 11 bases in the middle. Germline lookup yields CDR1 LGHDT and CDR2 YNNKEL (reference sequence). The CDR3 spells CASSPSMWEQYF. The CDR3 DNA reads TGTGCCAGCAGCCCCTCCATGTGGGAGCAGTACTTC.

The table lists this clonotype with a few counts. The V gene is TRBV4-2, the J gene TRBJ2-1; 9 bases align to TRBD2. The V gene's germline CDR1 is LGHNA and CDR2 YNFKEQ. After removal of 0 bases from V and 10 bases from J, the junction contained 4 bases not matched to a gene. The CDR3 length is 14 residues. The CDR3 reads CASSQDGLAGEQFF. CDR3 nucleotides: TGTGCCAGCAGCCAAGATGGGCTAGCGGGGGAGCAGTTCTTC.

The chain is built from TRBV12-3 or TRBV12-4 and TRBJ1-3; possible D gene TRBD1, 5 bases. Trimming left V 7 bases short and J 0 bases short, with 13 bases between. The CDR3 length is 15 residues. The chain's CDR3 is CASTPGGVSGNTIYF. CDR3 bases: TGTGCCAGCACCCCAGGAGGGGTCTCTGGAAACACCATATATTTT.

This clonotype turned up a few times. The CDR3 bases are TGTGCCAGCAGCTTAACGGTCGGGTCCAGTTCCTACGAGCAGTACTTC. Its protein product is CASSLTVGSSSYEQYF. The chain joins TRBV11-3 to TRBJ2-7; D is uncertain. Trimming took off 2 bases at V and 1 base at J, with 15 bases between the two ends. The CDR3 has 16 residues. CDR1 and CDR2 (germline): SGHNT, YENEEA.

In its sample, this clonotype was seen a few times. V and J are TRBV12-3 or TRBV12-4 and TRBJ2-7; tentatively, D is TRBD1 (6 bases). The CDR3 has 13 amino acids. The V gene lost 3 bases and the J gene lost 5 bases, with 11 bases spanning the gap. CDR3 sequence reads: CASSLGAGDEQYF. The CDR3 coding sequence is TGTGCCAGCAGTTTGGGGGCCGGGGACGAGCAGTACTTC.